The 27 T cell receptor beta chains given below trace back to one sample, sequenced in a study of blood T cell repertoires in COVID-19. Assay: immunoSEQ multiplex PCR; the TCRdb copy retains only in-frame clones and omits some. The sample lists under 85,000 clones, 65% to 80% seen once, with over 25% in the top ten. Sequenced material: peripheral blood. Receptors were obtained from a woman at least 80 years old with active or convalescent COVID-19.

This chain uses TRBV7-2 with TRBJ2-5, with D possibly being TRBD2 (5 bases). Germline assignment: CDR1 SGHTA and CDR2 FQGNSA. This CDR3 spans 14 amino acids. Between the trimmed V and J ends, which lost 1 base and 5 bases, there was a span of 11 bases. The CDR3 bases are TGTGCCAGCAGCTTAGTCATCGGGGAGGAGACCCAGTACTTC. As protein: CASSLVIGEETQYF.

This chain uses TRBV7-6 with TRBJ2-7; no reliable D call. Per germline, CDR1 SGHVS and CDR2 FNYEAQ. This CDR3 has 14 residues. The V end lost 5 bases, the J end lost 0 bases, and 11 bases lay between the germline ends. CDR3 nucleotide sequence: TGTGCCAGCAGCCCTCTATACGGCTCCTACGAGCAGTACTTC. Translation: CASSPLYGSYEQYF.

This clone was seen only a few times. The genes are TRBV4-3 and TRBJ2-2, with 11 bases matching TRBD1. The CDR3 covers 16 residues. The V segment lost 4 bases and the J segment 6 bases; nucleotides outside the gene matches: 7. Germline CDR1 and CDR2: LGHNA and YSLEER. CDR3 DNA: TGCGCCAGCAGCCTCAGGACAGGGGGCACGGCCGGGGAGCTGTTTTTT. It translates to CASSLRTGGTAGELFF.

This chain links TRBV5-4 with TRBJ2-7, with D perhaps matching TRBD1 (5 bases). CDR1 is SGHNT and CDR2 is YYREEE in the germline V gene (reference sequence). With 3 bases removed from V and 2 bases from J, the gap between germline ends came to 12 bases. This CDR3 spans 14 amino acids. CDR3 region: CASSSAATAYEQYF. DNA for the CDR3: TGTGCCAGCAGCTCGGCCGCGACAGCCTACGAGCAGTACTTC.

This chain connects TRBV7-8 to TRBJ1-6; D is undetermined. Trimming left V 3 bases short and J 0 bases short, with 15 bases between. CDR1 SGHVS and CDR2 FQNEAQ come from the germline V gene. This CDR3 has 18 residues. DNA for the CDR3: TGTGCCAGCAGCTTGTCTCAGGCTGCAAGCTCCTATAATTCACCCCTCCACTTT. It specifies CASSLSQAASSYNSPLHF.

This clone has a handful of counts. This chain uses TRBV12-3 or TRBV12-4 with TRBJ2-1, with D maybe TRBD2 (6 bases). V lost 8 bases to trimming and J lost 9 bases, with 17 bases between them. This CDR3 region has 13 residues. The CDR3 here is CASGYGGWSEQFF. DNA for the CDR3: TGTGCCAGCGGATATGGGGGGTGGTCTGAGCAGTTCTTC.

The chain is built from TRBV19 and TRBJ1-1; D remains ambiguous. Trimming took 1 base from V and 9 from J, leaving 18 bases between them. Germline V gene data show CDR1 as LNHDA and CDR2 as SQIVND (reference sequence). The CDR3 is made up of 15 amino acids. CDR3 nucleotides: TGTGCCAGTAGTATAGTCTTCGCGAAGCGATTGAAAGCTTTCTTT. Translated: CASSIVFAKRLKAFF.

CDR3 in DNA: TGTGCCAGCAGCTTGGACGGGACAATGAACTATGGCTACACCTTC. Encoded protein: CASSLDGTMNYGYTF. The V and J genes are TRBV7-8 and TRBJ1-2; TRBD1 might be the D (6 bases). Germline assignment: CDR1 SGHVS and CDR2 FQNEAQ. This CDR3 comprises 15 residues. V lost 3 bases and J 2 bases, leaving 13 bases between the germline ends.

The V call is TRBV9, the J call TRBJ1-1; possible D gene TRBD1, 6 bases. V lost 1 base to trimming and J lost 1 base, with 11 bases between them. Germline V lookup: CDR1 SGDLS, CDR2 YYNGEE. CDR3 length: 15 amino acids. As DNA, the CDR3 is TGTGCCAGCAGCGTAAACGGACAGACGAACACTGAAGCTTTCTTT. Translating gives CASSVNGQTNTEAFF.

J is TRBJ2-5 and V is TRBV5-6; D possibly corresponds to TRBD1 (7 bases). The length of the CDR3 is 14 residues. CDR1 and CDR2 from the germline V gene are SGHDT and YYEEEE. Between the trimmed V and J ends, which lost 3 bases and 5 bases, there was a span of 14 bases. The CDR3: CASSWQGGRETQYF. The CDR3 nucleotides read TGTGCCAGCAGCTGGCAGGGGGGACGGGAGACCCAGTACTTC.

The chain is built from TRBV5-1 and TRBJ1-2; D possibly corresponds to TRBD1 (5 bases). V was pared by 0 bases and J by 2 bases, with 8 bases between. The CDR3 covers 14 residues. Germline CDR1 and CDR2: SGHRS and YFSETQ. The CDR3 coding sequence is TGCGCCAGCAGCTTGGGACAGCCGAACTATGGCTACACCTTC. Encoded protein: CASSLGQPNYGYTF.

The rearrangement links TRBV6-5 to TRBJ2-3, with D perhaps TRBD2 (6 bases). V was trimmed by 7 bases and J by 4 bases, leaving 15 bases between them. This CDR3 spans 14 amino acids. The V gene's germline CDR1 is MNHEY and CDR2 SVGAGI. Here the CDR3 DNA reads TGTGCCAGCAAGGTTGGAGGGAGCCCAGATACGCAGTATTTT. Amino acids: CASKVGGSPDTQYF.

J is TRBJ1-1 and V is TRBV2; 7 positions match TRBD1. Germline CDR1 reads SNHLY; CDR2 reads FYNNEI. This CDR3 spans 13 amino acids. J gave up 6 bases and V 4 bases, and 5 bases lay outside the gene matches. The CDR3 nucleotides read TGTGCCAGCAGTGTTACAGGGGCGGCTGAAGCTTTCTTT. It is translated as CASSVTGAAEAFF.

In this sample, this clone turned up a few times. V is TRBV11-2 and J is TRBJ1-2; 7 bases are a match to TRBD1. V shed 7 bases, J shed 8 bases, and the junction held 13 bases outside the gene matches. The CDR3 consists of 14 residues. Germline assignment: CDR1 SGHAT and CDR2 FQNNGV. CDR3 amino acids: CASTLDRTLEGYTF. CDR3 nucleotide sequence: TGTGCCAGCACCCTGGACAGGACCCTGGAGGGCTACACCTTC.

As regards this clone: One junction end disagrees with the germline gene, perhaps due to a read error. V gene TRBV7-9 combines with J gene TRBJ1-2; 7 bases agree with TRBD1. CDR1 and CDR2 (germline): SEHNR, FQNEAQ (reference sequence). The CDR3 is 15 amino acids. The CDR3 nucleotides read TGTGCCAGCAGCTTCACTGGGGGACAGAACTCTGGCTACACCTTC. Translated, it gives CASSFTGGQNSGYTF.

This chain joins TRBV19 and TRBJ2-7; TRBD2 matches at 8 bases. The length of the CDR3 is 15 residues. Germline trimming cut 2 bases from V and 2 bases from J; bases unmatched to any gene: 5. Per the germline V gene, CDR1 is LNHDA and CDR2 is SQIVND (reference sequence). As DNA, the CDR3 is TGTGCCAGTAGTATATCGCTAGCGGGCGCCTACGAGCAGTACTTC. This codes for CASSISLAGAYEQYF. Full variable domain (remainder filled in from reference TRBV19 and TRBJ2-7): DGGITQSPKYLFRKEGQNVTLSCEQNLNHDAMYWYRQDPGQGLRLIYYSQIVNDFQKGDIAEGYSVSREKKESFPLTVTSAQKNPTAFYLCASSISLAGAYEQYFGPGTRLTVT.

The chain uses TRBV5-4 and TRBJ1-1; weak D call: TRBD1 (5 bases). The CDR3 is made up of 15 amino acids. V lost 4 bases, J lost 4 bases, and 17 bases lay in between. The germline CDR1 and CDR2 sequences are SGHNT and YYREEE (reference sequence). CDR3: CASSRRTRDGTEAFF. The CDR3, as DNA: TGTGCCAGCAGCCGCCGGACACGTGACGGCACTGAAGCTTTCTTT.

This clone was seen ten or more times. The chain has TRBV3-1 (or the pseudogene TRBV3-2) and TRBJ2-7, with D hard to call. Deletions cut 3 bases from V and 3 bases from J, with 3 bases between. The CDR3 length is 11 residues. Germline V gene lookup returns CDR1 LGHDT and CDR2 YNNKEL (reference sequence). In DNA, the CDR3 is TGTGCCAGCAGCCATATCTACGAGCAGTACTTC. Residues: CASSHIYEQYF.

CDR3 protein: CASSPQNLATDTQYF. CDR3 bases: TGCGCCAGCAGCCCCCAGAATCTAGCCACAGATACGCAGTATTTT. The chain has TRBV4-3 and TRBJ2-3, with a tentative D call TRBD2 (5 bases). Trimming shortened V by 4 bases and J by 2 bases, and 13 bases separated the two germline ends. From germline, CDR1 is LGHNA and CDR2 YSLEER. The CDR3 is 15 residues long.

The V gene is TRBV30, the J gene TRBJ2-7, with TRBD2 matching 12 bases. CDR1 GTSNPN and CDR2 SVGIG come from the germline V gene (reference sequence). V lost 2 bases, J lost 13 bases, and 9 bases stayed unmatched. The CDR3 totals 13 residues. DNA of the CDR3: TGTGCCTGGAGTACTAGCGGGGGGAATGAGCTCTACTTC. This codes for CAWSTSGGNELYF.

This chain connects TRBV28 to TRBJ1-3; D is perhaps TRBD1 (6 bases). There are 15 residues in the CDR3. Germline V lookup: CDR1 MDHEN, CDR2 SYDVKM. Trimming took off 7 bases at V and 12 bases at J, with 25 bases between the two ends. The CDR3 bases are TGTGCCAGCACGCTGGGGGGGCTCGGTCCCAAGGGCATATATTTT. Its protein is CASTLGGLGPKGIYF.

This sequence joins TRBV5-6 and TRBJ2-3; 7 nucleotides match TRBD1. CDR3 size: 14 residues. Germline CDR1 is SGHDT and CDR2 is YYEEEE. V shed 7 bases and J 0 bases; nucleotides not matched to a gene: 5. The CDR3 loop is CASVATGSTDTQYF. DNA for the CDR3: TGTGCCAGCGTCGCGACAGGGAGCACAGATACGCAGTATTTT.

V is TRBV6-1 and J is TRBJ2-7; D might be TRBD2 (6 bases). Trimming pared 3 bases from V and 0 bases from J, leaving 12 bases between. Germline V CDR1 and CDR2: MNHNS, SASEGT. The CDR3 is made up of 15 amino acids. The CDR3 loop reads CASSDGTLGSYEQYF. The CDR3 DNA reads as TGTGCCAGCAGTGACGGGACTCTTGGCTCCTACGAGCAGTACTTC.

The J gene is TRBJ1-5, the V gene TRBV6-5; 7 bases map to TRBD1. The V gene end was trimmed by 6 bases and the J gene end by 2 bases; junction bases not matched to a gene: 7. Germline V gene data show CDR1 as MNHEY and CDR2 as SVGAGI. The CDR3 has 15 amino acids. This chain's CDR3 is CASRNRGTGNQPQHF. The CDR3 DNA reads TGTGCCAGCAGGAACAGGGGAACCGGCAATCAGCCCCAGCATTTT.

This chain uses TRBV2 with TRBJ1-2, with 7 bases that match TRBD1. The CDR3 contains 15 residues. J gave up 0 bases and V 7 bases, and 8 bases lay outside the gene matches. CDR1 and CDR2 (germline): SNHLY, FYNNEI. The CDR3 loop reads CASKGTVLTNYGYTF. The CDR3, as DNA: TGTGCCAGCAAAGGGACAGTACTCACTAACTATGGCTACACCTTC. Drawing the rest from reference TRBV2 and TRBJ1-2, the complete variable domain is EPEVTQTPSHQVTQMGQEVILRCVPISNHLYFYWYRQILGQKVEFLVSFYNNEISEKSEIFDDQFSVERPDGSNFTLKIRSTKLEDSAMYFCASKGTVLTNYGYTFGSGTRLTVV.

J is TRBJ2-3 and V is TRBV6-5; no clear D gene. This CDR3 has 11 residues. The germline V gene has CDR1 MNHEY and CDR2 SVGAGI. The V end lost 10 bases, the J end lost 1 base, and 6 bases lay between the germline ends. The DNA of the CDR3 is TGTGCCACCTACCGCACAGATACGCAGTATTTT. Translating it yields CATYRTDTQYF.

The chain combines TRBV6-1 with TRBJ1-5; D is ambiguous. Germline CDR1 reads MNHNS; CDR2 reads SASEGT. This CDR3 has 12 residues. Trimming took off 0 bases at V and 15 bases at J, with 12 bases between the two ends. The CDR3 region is CASSEAPSWLHF. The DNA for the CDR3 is TGTGCCAGCAGTGAAGCGCCAAGTTGGCTGCATTTT.